These 19 T cell receptor beta chains came from one sample sequenced in a study of glioma-infiltrating T cells after dendritic cell vaccination. Profiling relied on immunoSEQ multiplex PCR, and the TCRdb table lists in-frame clones only, not all of them. The data hold 85,000 to 95,000 clones, with 65% to 90% observed a single time. The sample was blood, taken before dendritic cell vaccination. The receptor set was obtained from a human donor with glioblastoma.

V usage is TRBV7-8 and J usage is TRBJ1-5; tentatively, D is TRBD1 (5 bases). The CDR3 covers 15 residues. Germline V gene lookup returns CDR1 SGHVS and CDR2 FQNEAQ. V lost 6 bases to trimming and J lost 7 bases, with 19 bases between them. The CDR3 nucleotides read TGTGCCAGCAGTCCGGAGGCAGGGAGCGGGCAGCCCCAGCATTTT. This codes for CASSPEAGSGQPQHF.

The chain is built from TRBV5-1 and TRBJ2-5; a possible D gene is TRBD2 (5 bases). With 6 bases removed from V and 0 bases from J, the gap between germline ends came to 15 bases. The CDR3 is made up of 15 amino acids. Germline values: CDR1 SGHRS, CDR2 YFSETQ. The CDR3 spells CASTRAGYNQETQYF. CDR3 DNA: TGCGCCAGCACCCGGGCGGGCTACAACCAAGAGACCCAGTACTTC.

The chain joins TRBV6-5 to TRBJ2-3; D possibly corresponds to TRBD1 (6 bases). Per germline, CDR1 MNHEY and CDR2 SVGAGI. V gave up 6 bases and J gave up 9 bases, with 10 bases separating them. The CDR3 runs to 11 residues. CDR3 DNA sequence: TGTGCCAGCAGCCAGGGGCTCACGCAGTATTTT. The encoded protein is CASSQGLTQYF.

V usage is TRBV12-5 and J usage is TRBJ1-1; 7 bases match TRBD1. The CDR3 length is 15 residues. Germline CDR1 LGHNT, CDR2 FRNRAP. J gave up 4 bases and V 1 base, and 6 bases lay outside the gene matches. The CDR3 protein is CASGLGRKGATEAFF. As DNA, the CDR3 is TGTGCTAGTGGTTTGGGACGCAAGGGGGCCACTGAAGCTTTCTTT.

This clone occurred once. The chain recombines TRBV19 with TRBJ2-3; TRBD1 is a possible D gene (5 bases). The V end lost 1 base, the J end lost 4 bases, and 9 bases lay between the germline ends. Per germline, CDR1 LNHDA and CDR2 SQIVND (reference sequence). The CDR3 is 14 residues long. The CDR3 region is CASSIGSGSDTQYF. In DNA, the CDR3 is TGTGCCAGTAGTATAGGGTCAGGGTCAGATACGCAGTATTTT. Full variable domain (rest looked up from reference TRBV19 and TRBJ2-3): DGGITQSPKYLFRKEGQNVTLSCEQNLNHDAMYWYRQDPGQGLRLIYYSQIVNDFQKGDIAEGYSVSREKKESFPLTVTSAQKNPTAFYLCASSIGSGSDTQYFGPGTRLTVL.

The V and J genes are TRBV2 and TRBJ2-2; 8 bases agree with TRBD1. Per the germline V gene, CDR1 is SNHLY and CDR2 is FYNNEI. J lost 1 base, V lost 6 bases, and 7 bases had no gene match. This CDR3 region has 16 residues. The CDR3 here is CASRQGAPKNTGELFF. The CDR3 DNA sequence: TGTGCCAGCAGGCAGGGGGCCCCAAAGAACACCGGGGAGCTGTTTTTT.

The chain uses TRBV6-5 and TRBJ1-5; maybe TRBD1 (5 bases). This CDR3 spans 14 amino acids. V dropped 6 bases and J dropped 6 bases, with 15 bases sitting between them. CDR1 is MNHEY, CDR2 SVGAGI, per germline. The CDR3 sequence: CASSGQGGGQPQHF. In DNA form, the CDR3 reads TGTGCCAGCAGCGGCCAGGGCGGCGGTCAGCCCCAGCATTTT.

The chain's CDR3 is CASSLGTGGLSNEQFF. CDR3 DNA sequence: TGTGCCAGCTCACTGGGGACAGGGGGATTAAGCAATGAGCAGTTCTTC. The chain couples TRBV18 to TRBJ2-1; TRBD1 aligns across 11 bases. Losses at the gene ends were 4 bases for V and 6 bases for J; bases not matched to a gene: 8. The CDR3 length is 16 residues. Germline CDR1 KGHSH, CDR2 LQKENI.

This clone was observed a few times. The chain uses TRBV6-6 and TRBJ1-4; D unclear. The CDR3 runs to 13 residues. Trimming removed 0 bases at V and 8 bases at J, with 7 bases between. The V gene's germline CDR1 is MNHNY and CDR2 SVGAGI (reference sequence). The CDR3: CASSYSGIEKLFF. The CDR3 coding sequence is TGTGCCAGCAGTTACTCCGGGATCGAAAAACTGTTTTTT.

The chain carries TRBV27 and TRBJ1-1, with D maybe TRBD1 (5 bases). Germline V gene lookup returns CDR1 MNHEY and CDR2 SMNVEV (reference sequence). This CDR3 has 14 amino acids. The ends were cut back, 5 bases at V and 0 bases at J, with 10 bases in the middle. As DNA, the CDR3 is TGTGCCAGCAGTCTCCGACAGATGAACACTGAAGCTTTCTTT. Amino acid sequence: CASSLRQMNTEAFF.

This chain joins TRBV2 and TRBJ1-6, with D possibly TRBD1 on 6 matching bases. V was pared by 3 bases and J by 5 bases, with 11 bases between. The CDR3 has 15 amino acids. Per germline, CDR1 SNHLY and CDR2 FYNNEI. CDR3 DNA sequence: TGTGCCAGCAGTGAGGAGGCAGGGGATAATTCACCCCTCCACTTT. Translation: CASSEEAGDNSPLHF. Full variable domain (missing parts from reference TRBV2 and TRBJ1-6): EPEVTQTPSHQVTQMGQEVILRCVPISNHLYFYWYRQILGQKVEFLVSFYNNEISEKSEIFDDQFSVERPDGSNFTLKIRSTKLEDSAMYFCASSEEAGDNSPLHFGNGTRLTVT.

CDR3: CASSSSGTGSSYEQYF. Written as DNA, the CDR3 is TGTGCCAGCAGCTCATCCGGGACAGGGAGTTCCTACGAGCAGTACTTC. This sequence joins TRBV7-9 and TRBJ2-7, with TRBD1 identical over 9 bases. The CDR3 length is 16 residues. Looked up from germline, CDR1 is SEHNR and CDR2 is FQNEAQ (reference sequence). The V and J ends lost 4 bases and 1 base, in that order; junction bases with no gene match: 8.

The V call is TRBV29-1, the J call TRBJ2-7; the D gene is possibly TRBD1 (5 bases). Per germline, CDR1 SQVTM and CDR2 ANQGSEA. CDR3 length: 14 residues. V was shortened by 7 bases and J by 4 bases, with 20 bases between the two germline ends. CDR3 sequence reads: CSAAGSATSYEQYF. CDR3 DNA sequence: TGCAGCGCTGCAGGGTCCGCGACCTCTTACGAGCAGTACTTC.

This chain uses TRBV4-3 with TRBJ1-6, with TRBD1 matching 10 bases. V lost 5 bases and J lost 9; bases outside the gene matches: 10. The germline gives CDR1 LGHNA, CDR2 YSLEER. This CDR3 contains 16 residues. The CDR3: CASSFSGTGEISPLHF. CDR3 coding DNA: TGCGCCAGCAGCTTTTCCGGGACAGGGGAAATTTCACCCCTCCACTTT.

A single count supports this clone. The V gene is TRBV9, the J gene TRBJ2-5; D is perhaps TRBD1 (6 bases). The CDR3 has 13 residues. Trimming removed 3 bases from V and 5 bases from J, with 11 bases in between. Germline CDR1 is SGDLS and CDR2 is YYNGEE. Here the CDR3 DNA reads TGTGCCAGCAGCGCAGGGGAGCGGGAGACCCAGTACTTC. Translated: CASSAGERETQYF.

This clone was observed a single time. This chain connects TRBV6-5 to TRBJ2-7; the D gene is possibly TRBD1 (6 bases). The germline gives CDR1 MNHEY, CDR2 SVGAGI. The CDR3 consists of 13 residues. V was cut by 6 bases and J by 1 base, with 10 bases left in between. The CDR3 bases are TGTGCCAGCAGCGAAGGGGGTTCCTACGAGCAGTACTTC. Translation gives CASSEGGSYEQYF.

The gene calls are TRBV19 and TRBJ1-1; unclear D gene. Germline CDR1 reads LNHDA; CDR2 reads SQIVND (reference sequence). The length of the CDR3 is 11 residues. V lost 8 bases and J 10 bases, leaving 14 bases between the germline ends. Here the CDR3 reads CASLYGGVAFF. The CDR3 bases are TGTGCCAGTCTGTACGGCGGCGTAGCTTTCTTT.

The chain couples TRBV28 to TRBJ2-7; 12 bases line up with TRBD2. Germline CDR1 reads MDHEN; CDR2 reads SYDVKM. The CDR3 totals 15 residues. Trimming cost V 10 bases and J 4 bases; bases outside gene matches: 11. CDR3 DNA sequence: TGTGCCACTAAGGCACAACTAGCGGGAGGATACGAGCAGTACTTC. It is translated as CATKAQLAGGYEQYF.

The chain employs TRBV29-1 and TRBJ2-7; 9 positions match TRBD1. The CDR3 loop spans 13 amino acids. CDR1 is SQVTM, CDR2 ANQGSEA, per germline. V trimming: 7 bases; J trimming: 4 bases; junction bases outside the gene matches: 8. CDR3 residues: CSAQRDRAYEQYF. The CDR3 region has the DNA TGCAGCGCACAACGGGACAGGGCTTACGAGCAGTACTTC.